The 18 T cell receptor beta chains given below trace back to one sample, sequenced in a study of cytomegalovirus exposure and HLA in healthy donors. 13 Jbeta primers and 60 Vbeta primers were used for the PCR. Some clones are missing from TCRdb's copy, which holds only in-frame ones; the method was immunoSEQ multiplex PCR. Here the sample spans over 150,000 clones, roughly 76% being singletons. The material sequenced was PBMCs. These receptors all stem from a woman aged 45-65 years in good health and CMV-seronegative.

This sequence joins TRBV5-4 and TRBJ2-1; 7 bases are a match to TRBD2. With 1 base clipped from V and 1 base from J, the junction kept 5 bases outside the gene matches. The V gene's germline CDR1 is SGHNT and CDR2 YYREEE (reference sequence). This CDR3 spans 16 amino acids. CDR3 nucleotide sequence: TGTGCCAGCAGCTTGCCCCGAGCGGGATCCTACAATGAGCAGTTCTTC. Translation: CASSLPRAGSYNEQFF.

This clone was counted once. The chain recombines TRBV19 with TRBJ2-2; D is unclear. The CDR3 is 14 amino acids. Trimming left V 8 bases short and J 0 bases short, with 10 bases between. Looked up from germline, CDR1 is LNHDA and CDR2 is SQIVND (reference sequence). The CDR3 nucleotides read TGTGCCAGTTTGACACCGGCGAACACCGGGGAGCTGTTTTTT. Its protein product is CASLTPANTGELFF.

The V call is TRBV11-1, the J call TRBJ2-5, with unresolved D. The length of the CDR3 is 16 residues. Trimming left V 1 base short and J 2 bases short, with 14 bases between. Germline lookup yields CDR1 SGHAT and CDR2 FQDESV (reference sequence). CDR3 nucleotide sequence: TGTGCCAGCAGCTTAGTGGTGCGCAACCGGCAAGAGACCCAGTACTTC. It codes for CASSLVVRNRQETQYF.

The chain combines TRBV7-2 with TRBJ2-2, with D possibly matching TRBD2 (5 bases). The CDR3 runs to 15 residues. The germline V gene encodes CDR1 SGHTA and CDR2 FQGNSA. The V and J ends lost 3 bases and 2 bases respectively, with 10 bases between them. The CDR3 is CASSLRVANTGELFF. The CDR3 DNA is TGTGCCAGCAGCTTGAGGGTAGCCAACACCGGGGAGCTGTTTTTT.

The chain uses TRBV6-9 and TRBJ2-3, with D possibly matching TRBD1 (5 bases). Germline values: CDR1 MNHGY, CDR2 SVAAGI. The CDR3 contains 16 residues. Trimming cost V 5 bases and J 1 base, with 16 bases left between them. The CDR3 coding sequence is TGTGCCAGCAGTCAGGGCGAGACCCACGGCACAGATACGCAGTATTTT. Its translation is CASSQGETHGTDTQYF.

This clone occurred a few times. The chain uses TRBV14 and TRBJ2-7, with a possible D match to TRBD2 (6 bases). CDR3 length: 13 residues. Trimming cost V 3 bases and J 11 bases, with 17 bases left between them. Looked up from germline, CDR1 is SGHDN and CDR2 is FVKESK. The CDR3 DNA is TGTGCCAGCAGCCAGGGGGGTGTGGCGGTAAAGTACTTC. Translating it yields CASSQGGVAVKYF.

This clone has a handful of counts. This chain's CDR3 is CASALDMLYGYTF. The DNA for the CDR3 is TGTGCTAGTGCCTTGGACATGCTCTATGGCTACACCTTC. This chain uses TRBV12-5 with TRBJ1-2; perhaps TRBD1 as D (5 bases). V was clipped by 7 bases and J by 4 bases, with 13 bases between them. CDR1 and CDR2 (germline): LGHNT, FRNRAP. This CDR3 is built from 13 residues.

CDR3 region: CASSLVRVVHEQYF. As DNA, the CDR3 is TGTGCCAGCAGTTTAGTGCGGGTCGTCCACGAGCAGTACTTC. The chain combines TRBV28 with TRBJ2-7, with D perhaps matching TRBD2 (5 bases). Germline CDR1 is MDHEN and CDR2 is SYDVKM. The germline V and J ends were trimmed by 2 bases and 5 bases, with 13 bases remaining between them. There are 14 residues in the CDR3.

This clone came up once. The chain combines TRBV6-5 with TRBJ1-5; 8 nucleotides line up with TRBD1. V lost 5 bases and J lost 7; bases outside the gene matches: 7. Germline CDR1 reads MNHEY; CDR2 reads SVGAGI. The CDR3 is 14 residues long. CDR3 DNA sequence: TGTGCCAGCAGTACTGGACAGGGATACCAGCCCCAGCATTTT. This encodes CASSTGQGYQPQHF.

This chain links TRBV7-5 with TRBJ1-2; whether TRBD1, the table's D call, matches the DNA was not checked. TRBV7-5 is noted as a pseudogene. This CDR3 comprises 15 residues. The CDR3 DNA reads as TGTGCCAGAAGCTTAGTAGGGGTTGGGTACTATGGCTACACCTTC. Translated, it gives CARSLVGVGYYGYTF.

This clone turned up a few times. The chain uses TRBV27 and TRBJ1-4; D is unresolved. V shed 5 bases and J shed 7 bases, with 11 bases lying between them. Germline values: CDR1 MNHEY, CDR2 SMNVEV (reference sequence). The CDR3 covers 13 residues. The CDR3 nucleotides are TGTGCCAGCAGTCCCCTTCCCAGTGAAAAACTGTTTTTT. It translates to CASSPLPSEKLFF.

On this clone itself: This likely stems from a read error, as it lies one base from a far larger clone. The CDR3 DNA is TGTGCCAGCAGCCCCTCGGAGGGCTCTGGGGCCAACGTCCTGACTTTC. As protein: CASSPSEGSGANVLTF. This chain links TRBV6-6 with TRBJ2-6, with D possibly matching TRBD2 (6 bases). The V end lost 6 bases, the J end lost 0 bases, and 12 bases lay between the germline ends. The germline V gene has CDR1 MNHNY and CDR2 SVGAGI (reference sequence). This CDR3 region has 16 residues.

This clone was counted once. The chain carries TRBV9 and TRBJ2-7, with 11 positions matching TRBD2. Losses at the gene ends were 0 bases for V and 6 bases for J; bases not matched to a gene: 2. The CDR3 is 14 residues long. Germline-derived CDR1 and CDR2 are SGDLS and YYNGEE. In nucleotides, the CDR3 is TGTGCCAGCAGCGTAGAAACTAGCGGGAGCGAGCAGTACTTC. Protein product: CASSVETSGSEQYF.

This chain joins TRBV4-2 and TRBJ1-3, with D unclear. The CDR3 has 15 amino acids. V was cut by 0 bases and J by 2 bases, with 8 bases left in between. Germline-derived CDR1 and CDR2 are LGHNA and YNFKEQ. CDR3 coding DNA: TGTGCCAGCAGCCAAGAGGAGGTCCCTGGAAACACCATATATTTT. Its protein product is CASSQEEVPGNTIYF.

The V gene is TRBV10-3, the J gene TRBJ1-2, with 11 bases lining up with TRBD1. The germline CDR1 and CDR2 sequences are ENHRY and SYGVKD. With 3 bases clipped from V and 7 bases from J, the junction kept 7 bases outside the gene matches. This CDR3 contains 15 residues. The chain's CDR3 is CAISDVGQGAIGYTF. As DNA, the CDR3 is TGTGCCATCAGTGATGTTGGACAGGGGGCTATTGGCTACACCTTC.

This chain links TRBV18 with TRBJ2-4, with 13 bases matching TRBD2. J lost 1 base, V lost 2 bases, and 2 bases had no gene match. The germline V gene encodes CDR1 KGHSH and CDR2 LQKENI. The CDR3 has 17 residues. CDR3: CASSPAGLAGAKNIQYF. In DNA, the CDR3 is TGTGCCAGCTCACCAGCGGGACTAGCGGGGGCCAAAAACATTCAGTACTTC.

The genes are TRBV5-1 and TRBJ2-1; a possible D gene is TRBD2 (6 bases). The V end was cut by 0 bases, the J end by 1 base, with 11 bases between. Germline assignment: CDR1 SGHRS and CDR2 YFSETQ. The CDR3 totals 16 residues. For the CDR3, the DNA is TGCGCCAGCAGCTTGGTACTTGCGGGGTCCTACAATGAGCAGTTCTTC. Protein: CASSLVLAGSYNEQFF.

This chain uses TRBV7-2 with TRBJ2-5; tentative D call: TRBD1 (5 bases). The CDR3 spans 14 residues. Germline V lookup: CDR1 SGHTA, CDR2 FQGNSA. V lost 1 base to trimming and J lost 2 bases, with 8 bases between them. The CDR3 loop is CASSLEQAQETQYF. CDR3 DNA: TGTGCCAGCAGCTTAGAACAGGCTCAAGAGACCCAGTACTTC.